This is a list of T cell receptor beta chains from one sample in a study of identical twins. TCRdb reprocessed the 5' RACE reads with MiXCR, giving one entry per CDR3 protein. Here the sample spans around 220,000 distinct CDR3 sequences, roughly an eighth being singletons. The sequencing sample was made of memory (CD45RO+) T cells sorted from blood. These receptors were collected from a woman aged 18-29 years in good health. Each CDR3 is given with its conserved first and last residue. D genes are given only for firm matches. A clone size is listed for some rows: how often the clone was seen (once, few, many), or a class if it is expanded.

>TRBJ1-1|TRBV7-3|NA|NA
TGTACCAGCAGCTTATGGGGTAAGGGGAGCGGTGAAGCTTTCTTT
CTSSLWGKGSGEAFF
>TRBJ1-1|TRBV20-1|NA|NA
TGCAGTGCTAGGCCACAGAACACTGAAGCTTTCTTT
CSARPQNTEAFF
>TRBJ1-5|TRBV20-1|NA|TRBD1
TGCAGTGCTACGGGACAGAACCAGCCCCAGCATTTT
CSATGQNQPQHF
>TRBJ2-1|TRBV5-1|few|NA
TGCGCCAGCAGCTTGGGGTCTCAAAACAATGAGCAGTTCTTC
CASSLGSQNNEQFF
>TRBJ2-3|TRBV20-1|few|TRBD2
TGCAGTGCTACCGCGGGGGGCGCGCAGTATTTT
CSATAGGAQYF
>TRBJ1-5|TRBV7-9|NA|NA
TGTGCCAGCAGCCCCGAGGAGGGGAGATACAATCAGCCCCAGCATTTT
CASSPEEGRYNQPQHF
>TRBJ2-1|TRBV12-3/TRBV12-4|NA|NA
TGTGCCAGCAGTTTAGGACCTTGGGGCGATGAGCAGTTCTTC
CASSLGPWGDEQFF
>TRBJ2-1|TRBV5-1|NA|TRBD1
TGCGCCAGCAGCTTACAGAGACAGGGGGCGAATGAGCAGTTCTTC
CASSLQRQGANEQFF
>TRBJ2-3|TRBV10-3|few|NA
TGTGCCATCAGTGGTGGAGGGGCTAGCACAGATACGCAGTATTTT
CAISGGGASTDTQYF
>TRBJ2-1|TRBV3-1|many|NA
TGTGCCAGCAGCCACCTCGGGACGGGTCACAACAATGAGCAGTTCTTC
CASSHLGTGHNNEQFF
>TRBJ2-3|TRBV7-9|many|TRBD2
TGTGCCAGCAGCTTAGAACTAGCGGGGGGCACAGATACGCAGTATTTT
CASSLELAGGTDTQYF
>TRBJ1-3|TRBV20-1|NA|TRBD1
TGCAGTGCTAGATCTCGGACAGGCGCCATATATTTT
CSARSRTGAIYF
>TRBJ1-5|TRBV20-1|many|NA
TGCAGTGCTAGAGATATGCGGATTGGCAATCAGCCCCAGCATTTT
CSARDMRIGNQPQHF
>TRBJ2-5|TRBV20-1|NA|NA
TGCAGTGCTAGCAACTTTCAAGAGACCCAGTACTTC
CSASNFQETQYF
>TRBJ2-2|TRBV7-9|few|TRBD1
TGTGCCAGCAGCCTTCGGACAGGGCCCAACACCGGGGAGCTGTTTTTT
CASSLRTGPNTGELFF
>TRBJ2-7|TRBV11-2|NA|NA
TGTGCCAGCAGTCGACAGTCCTACGAGCAGTACTTC
CASSRQSYEQYF
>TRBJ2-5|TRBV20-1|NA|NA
TGCAGTGCTAGAGCGGATCAAGAGACCCAGTACTTC
CSARADQETQYF
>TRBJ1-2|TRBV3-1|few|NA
TGTGCCAGCAGCCAGGGCAGTGCTAACTATGGCTACACCTTC
CASSQGSANYGYTF
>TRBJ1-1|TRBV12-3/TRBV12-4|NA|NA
TGTGCCAGCCTCCCCCGGCAGGGTGTGGCCACTGAAGCTTTCTTT
CASLPRQGVATEAFF
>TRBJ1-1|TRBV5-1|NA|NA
TGCGCCAGCAGCGCTCTGGGGTCCGCGAGTGGCACTGAAGCTTTCTTT
CASSALGSASGTEAFF
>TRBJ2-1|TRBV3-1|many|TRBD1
TGTGCCAGCAGCCAACCACCCGGGACAGGGCAGTTCTTC
CASSQPPGTGQFF
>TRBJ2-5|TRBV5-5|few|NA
TGTGCCAGCAGCTCAGGGAGTTGGGGCAGCAACCAACTAGAGACCCAGTACTTC
CASSSGSWGSNQLETQYF
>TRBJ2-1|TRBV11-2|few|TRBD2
TGTGCCAGCAGCCCCTGGGGGGGACTAGCGCGAAATGAGCAGTTCTTC
CASSPWGGLARNEQFF
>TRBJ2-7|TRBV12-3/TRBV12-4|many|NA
TGTGCCAGCACCATGACACGGCACGAGCAGTACTTC
CASTMTRHEQYF
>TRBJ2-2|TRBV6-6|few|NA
TGTGCCAGCAGTTCTACAGGGTCGGGGGAGCTGTTTTTT
CASSSTGSGELFF
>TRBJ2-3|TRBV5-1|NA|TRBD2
TGCGCCAGCAGCTCGGGGGGGCTAGGCACAGATACGCAGTATTTT
CASSSGGLGTDTQYF